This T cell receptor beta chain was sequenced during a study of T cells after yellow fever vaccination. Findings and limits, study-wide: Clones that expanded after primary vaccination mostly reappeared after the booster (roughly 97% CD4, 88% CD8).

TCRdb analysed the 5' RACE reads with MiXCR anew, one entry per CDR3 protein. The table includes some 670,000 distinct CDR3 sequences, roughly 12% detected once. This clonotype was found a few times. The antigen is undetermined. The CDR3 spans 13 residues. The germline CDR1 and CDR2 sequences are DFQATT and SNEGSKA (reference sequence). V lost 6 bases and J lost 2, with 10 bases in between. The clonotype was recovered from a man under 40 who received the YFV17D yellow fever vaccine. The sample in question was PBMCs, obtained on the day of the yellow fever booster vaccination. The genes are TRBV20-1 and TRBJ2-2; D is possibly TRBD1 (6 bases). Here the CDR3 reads CSALQGNTGELFF. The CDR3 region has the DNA TGCAGTGCACTACAGGGTAACACCGGGGAGCTGTTTTTT.